The present entry profiles one T cell receptor beta chain with its context. This receptor's antigen is unknown. Base qualities were left out, and no much larger clone turns up one base away. The sample holds other DNA sequences that translate to the same CDR3. This entry belongs to a study of OX40 agonist ivuxolimab in advanced cancers. For the wider study: Ivuxolimab was an agonistic, fully human IgG2 monoclonal antibody directed against OX40 (CD134), a costimulatory receptor. Intravenous ivuxolimab was administered to patients every 2 weeks at six dose levels: 0.01, 0.1, 0.3, 1.5, 3 and 10 mg/kg. Of the roughly 54 patients in dose escalation, 19 had hepatocellular carcinoma, about 15 had melanoma, 9 had renal cell carcinoma and 9 had head and neck cancer. A male proportion of around 83% and a mean age of about 60 years, ranging from 23 to 79, were recorded for the dose-escalation cohort. Prior anti-PD-1, anti-PD-L1 or anti-CTLA-4 therapy was permitted, and checkpoint inhibitors had been received by less than 45% of dose-escalation patients. Partial responses were achieved by three dose-escalation patients, of whom one had hepatocellular carcinoma and two had cutaneous melanoma. The point of sequencing TCRbeta in the periphery was to test whether ivuxolimab changed TCR sequence diversity and drove clonal T-cell expansion. The monotherapy dose-escalation portion (N ≈ 50 patients) of the phase I ivuxolimab trial is reported in the paper.

The CDR3, cysteine through phenylalanine, is 16 amino acids long. Only the CDR3 portion is preserved as DNA: 48 bases, with reading frame beginning at the first base. Germline trimming: 6 bases from V, 5 bases from J; junction bases outside gene matches: 9. Per the germline V gene (reference sequence), SEHNR is the CDR1 and FQNEAQ is the CDR2. Genomic DNA was extracted from sorted cells for sequencing of the TCRbeta CDR3 region. The immunoSEQ Assay was used for sequencing of TCRbeta CDR3 regions. Not all clones reach the TCRdb copy of this immuneACCESS table, which keeps in-frame sequences only. Checked studies attribute under half of the gap to unresolved V genes and leave the rest unexplained. The sample profile shows about 46,000 clones; 80% to 85% of them were found once. The top ten clonotypes cover less than 4% of the sample. Beyond this particular receptor, the publication reports: After ivuxolimab, expanded clones were on average more numerous among CD8+ T cells than among CD4+ T cells. Which antigens the clonally expanded peripheral T cells were specific for was not determined. At doses from 0.1 to 3.0 mg/kg, clonal expansion was seen in both CD4+ and CD8+ blood T cells between baseline and week 6. In the 0.1-3.0 mg/kg groups, partial responders had among the lowest normalized peripheral clonal expansion, particularly in CD8+ T cells. Low levels of normalized T-cell clonal expansion were also seen in some patients who did not respond.

Patients with a history of autoimmune disease or receiving systemic immunosuppression were excluded from the trial. In every dose cohort, peripheral blood was drawn for TCR sequencing at baseline, cycle 4 day 1, and cycle 7 day 1. Samples were obtained from an open-label, multicenter, first-in-human phase I dose-escalation trial of ivuxolimab. Adults with locally advanced or metastatic melanoma, renal cell carcinoma, hepatocellular carcinoma or head and neck squamous cell carcinoma were enrolled in the trial. Before TCR sequencing, CD4+ T cells and CD8+ T cells from peripheral blood were sorted into separate populations.

The receptor chain draws on TRBV7-9 and TRBJ2-2; 10 nucleotides in the junction match TRBD1. The material sequenced was CD4+ or CD8+ T cells sorted from blood, taken in a trial of the OX40 agonist ivuxolimab. This sequence was found in an adult with an advanced solid tumor such as melanoma, head and neck, liver or kidney cancer. The DNA is TGTGCCAGCAGTCCCAGGACAGGGGGATTGACCGGGGAGCTGTTTTTT. It translates as CASSPRTGGLTGELFF. Joined to the reference TRBV7-9 and TRBJ2-2 proteins, this CDR3 gives the full variable domain: DTGVSQNPRHKITKRGQNVTFRCDPISEHNRLYWYRQTLGQGPEFLTYFQNEAQLEKSRLLSDRFSAERPKGSFSTLEIQRTEQGDSAMYLCASSPRTGGLTGELFFGEGSRLTVL.